This is a list of T cell receptor beta chains from one sample in a study of blood T cells in healthy people across ages. TCRdb redid the calling of the 5' RACE reads with MiXCR, one entry per CDR3 protein. Of more than 500,000 distinct CDR3 sequences listed, 25% to 30% are singletons. Sequences were obtained from blood. The receptors were sampled from a woman in her sixties or seventies in good health. Each CDR3 is given with its conserved first and last residue. D genes are given only for firm matches. Rows may omit the clone size; those that give it use once, few, many or a size class.

size: few
D: .
J: TRBJ1-1
V: TRBV6-2/TRBV6-3
DNA: TGTGCCAGCAAGCACCAGAACACTGAAGCTTTCTTT
CDR3: CASKHQNTEAFF

size: .
D: .
J: TRBJ2-7
V: TRBV12-3/TRBV12-4
DNA: TGTGCCAGCAGGCGGGCTTCCTACGAGCAGTACTTC
CDR3: CASRRASYEQYF

size: .
D: .
J: TRBJ1-1
V: TRBV3-1
DNA: TGTGCCAGCAGCCAGGCCCGGGGCACTGAAGCTTTCTTT
CDR3: CASSQARGTEAFF

size: few
D: .
J: TRBJ1-6
V: TRBV6-6
DNA: TGTGCCAGCAGCGAAAATTCACCCCTCCACTTT
CDR3: CASSENSPLHF

size: few
D: TRBD1
J: TRBJ2-1
V: TRBV10-3
DNA: TGTGCCATCAGTACAGGGGGACACAATGAGCAGTTCTTC
CDR3: CAISTGGHNEQFF

size: few
D: TRBD2
J: TRBJ2-1
V: TRBV18
DNA: TGTGCCAGCTCACCAAACGGGGGGGCCGGCGATGAGCAGTTCTTC
CDR3: CASSPNGGAGDEQFF

size: .
D: TRBD1
J: TRBJ2-7
V: TRBV3-1
DNA: TGTGCCAGCAGCCTATCGCCGGGACAGCGCTACGAGCAGTACTTC
CDR3: CASSLSPGQRYEQYF

size: .
D: .
J: TRBJ2-2
V: TRBV20-1
DNA: TGCAGTGAACGGGATAACACCGGGGAGCTGTTTTTT
CDR3: CSERDNTGELFF

size: .
D: .
J: TRBJ2-3
V: TRBV2
DNA: TGTGCCAGCAAGGGGGACCGCACAGATACGCAGTATTTT
CDR3: CASKGDRTDTQYF

size: .
D: .
J: TRBJ2-2
V: TRBV10-3
DNA: TGTGCCATCGTAGGGAACACCGGGGAGCTGTTTTTT
CDR3: CAIVGNTGELFF

size: few
D: .
J: TRBJ1-2
V: TRBV7-2
DNA: TGTGCCAGCAGCGCCCAGGGAGCCGCCCCGGGCTACACCTTC
CDR3: CASSAQGAAPGYTF

size: few
D: .
J: TRBJ1-3
V: TRBV6-5
DNA: TGTGCCAGCAAAGCCCCGGGGGCGAGTGGAAACACCATATATTTT
CDR3: CASKAPGASGNTIYF

size: few
D: .
J: TRBJ2-3
V: TRBV9
DNA: TGTGCCAGCAGCGTAGTTGCTGGGGCAGATACGCAGTATTTT
CDR3: CASSVVAGADTQYF

size: few
D: .
J: TRBJ2-7
V: TRBV20-1
DNA: TGCAGTGCCTCTTCCCCCGGGGGCTACGAGCAGTACTTC
CDR3: CSASSPGGYEQYF

size: .
D: TRBD1
J: TRBJ1-2
V: TRBV4-3
DNA: TGCGCCAGCAGCCAGGCACGGACAGGCGTCGCGAGTGGCTACACCTTC
CDR3: CASSQARTGVASGYTF

size: .
D: .
J: TRBJ2-7
V: TRBV13
DNA: TGTGCCAGCAGCTTACAGTCGGTCGAGCAGTACTTC
CDR3: CASSLQSVEQYF

size: .
D: TRBD2
J: TRBJ2-2
V: TRBV10-3
DNA: TGTGCCATCAGTGAATTTAGCGGGGGGAAGACCGGGGAGCTGTTTTTT
CDR3: CAISEFSGGKTGELFF

size: few
D: TRBD2
J: TRBJ2-1
V: TRBV7-2
DNA: TGTGCCAGCAGCACCGGGACTAGTCTTTACAATGAGCAGTTCTTC
CDR3: CASSTGTSLYNEQFF

size: few
D: .
J: TRBJ2-1
V: TRBV2
DNA: TGTGCCAGCAGTGGAGAGGTGGGAAATGAGCAGTTCTTC
CDR3: CASSGEVGNEQFF

size: .
D: .
J: TRBJ2-5
V: TRBV7-2
DNA: TGTGCCAGCAGCGTTGGAGGGGGGGGAGAGACCCAGTACTTC
CDR3: CASSVGGGGETQYF

size: .
D: .
J: TRBJ2-4
V: TRBV20-1
DNA: TGCAGTGCTAGGTCGGACAGAGGAAACATTCAGTACTTC
CDR3: CSARSDRGNIQYF

size: few
D: .
J: TRBJ2-5
V: TRBV6-1
DNA: TGTGCCAGCAGTGCTGCGGGGTTGGGCCAAGAGACCCAGTACTTC
CDR3: CASSAAGLGQETQYF

size: .
D: TRBD1
J: TRBJ2-7
V: TRBV18
DNA: TGTGCCAGCTCACCAAGCTTACAGGGGTCCTTGGAGCAGTACTTC
CDR3: CASSPSLQGSLEQYF

size: .
D: TRBD2
J: TRBJ2-1
V: TRBV20-1
DNA: TGCAGTGCTAGAGCCCACGGGGGGGCATACAATGAGCAGTTCTTC
CDR3: CSARAHGGAYNEQFF

size: .
D: TRBD2
J: TRBJ2-3
V: TRBV12-5
DNA: TGTGCTAGTGGACTAGCGGGGGTACGGGGGGATACGCAGTATTTT
CDR3: CASGLAGVRGDTQYF

size: few
D: TRBD1
J: TRBJ1-4
V: TRBV12-3/TRBV12-4
DNA: TGTGCCAGCGGGAGGACAGGGAATGAAAAACTGTTTTTT
CDR3: CASGRTGNEKLFF

size: .
D: TRBD1
J: TRBJ1-1
V: TRBV28
DNA: TGTGCCAGCAGGAGTGACAGGGTGAACACTGAAGCTTTCTTT
CDR3: CASRSDRVNTEAFF

size: .
D: TRBD1
J: TRBJ1-5
V: TRBV6-5
DNA: TGTGCCAGCAGGGACAGGGCGGACCAGCCCCAGCATTTT
CDR3: CASRDRADQPQHF

size: .
D: TRBD1
J: TRBJ1-2
V: TRBV27
DNA: TGTGCCAGCAGTCCGCGCCCGCCGGGACAGGGGGTCGACGGCTACACCTTC
CDR3: CASSPRPPGQGVDGYTF

size: many
D: .
J: TRBJ1-2
V: TRBV6-2/TRBV6-3
DNA: TGTGCCAGCAGTTACGGGTTCTATGGCTACACCTTC
CDR3: CASSYGFYGYTF

size: .
D: .
J: TRBJ2-7
V: TRBV4-2
DNA: TGTGCCAGCAGCCAAGTCGGGCCCTACGAGCGGTACTTC
CDR3: CASSQVGPYERYF

size: few
D: .
J: TRBJ2-1
V: TRBV29-1
DNA: TGCAGCGTTGGAAGGGGAACGGGAAACAATGAGCAGTTCTTC
CDR3: CSVGRGTGNNEQFF

size: .
D: .
J: TRBJ2-3
V: TRBV15
DNA: TGTGCCACCAGCCTACGAGCAGATACGCAGTATTTT
CDR3: CATSLRADTQYF

size: few
D: TRBD2
J: TRBJ2-5
V: TRBV6-2/TRBV6-3
DNA: TGTGCCAGCAGTTACTCCCGGCGAGCGGGGGACCAAGAGACCCAGTACTTC
CDR3: CASSYSRRAGDQETQYF

size: once
D: TRBD1
J: TRBJ1-4
V: TRBV7-2
DNA: TGTGCCAGCAGCGTCCAGGGGGTGGCTAATGAAAAACTGTTTTTT
CDR3: CASSVQGVANEKLFF

size: .
D: .
J: TRBJ1-4
V: TRBV5-1
DNA: TGCGCCAGCAGCGAGAGGACACCGGCAACTAATGAAAAACTGTTTTTT
CDR3: CASSERTPATNEKLFF

size: .
D: .
J: TRBJ1-3
V: TRBV7-6
DNA: TGTGCCAGCAGCTTAGTGATTAGTGGAACTTTCTCTGGAAACACCATATATTTT
CDR3: CASSLVISGTFSGNTIYF

size: few
D: TRBD1
J: TRBJ1-2
V: TRBV20-1
DNA: TGCAGTGCTATAAGACAGGGGAACTATGGCTACACCTTC
CDR3: CSAIRQGNYGYTF

size: few
D: .
J: TRBJ1-3
V: TRBV29-1
DNA: TGCAGCGTTGTAGAAAGCTCTGGAAACACCATATATTTT
CDR3: CSVVESSGNTIYF

size: .
D: .
J: TRBJ2-7
V: TRBV12-3/TRBV12-4
DNA: TGTGCCAGCAGTCCGGTAGGGGATGATGTCGAGCAGTACTTC
CDR3: CASSPVGDDVEQYF

size: .
D: TRBD1
J: TRBJ2-5
V: TRBV13
DNA: TGTGCCAGCAGCTTAACTCCTGGACAGGGAGAGACCCAGTACTTC
CDR3: CASSLTPGQGETQYF

size: .
D: .
J: TRBJ2-1
V: TRBV20-1
DNA: TGCAGTGCCCTCAAACGGGGGCGGGGCTCCTACAATGAGCAGTTCTTC
CDR3: CSALKRGRGSYNEQFF

size: many
D: .
J: TRBJ2-7
V: TRBV6-6
DNA: TGTGCCAGCAGGCTATCCTACGAGCAGTACTTC
CDR3: CASRLSYEQYF

size: .
D: TRBD1
J: TRBJ2-5
V: TRBV11-3
DNA: TGTGCCAGCAGCGCATGGACAGGACAACAAGAGACCCAGTACTTC
CDR3: CASSAWTGQQETQYF

size: .
D: .
J: TRBJ1-5
V: TRBV7-2
DNA: TGTGCCAGCAGCTTACGGGTGGCGGAGAATCAGCCCCAGCATTTT
CDR3: CASSLRVAENQPQHF

size: .
D: .
J: TRBJ2-3
V: TRBV15
DNA: TGTGCCACCAGCAGAGTAAGGGGGAGGCACACAGATACGCAGTATTTT
CDR3: CATSRVRGRHTDTQYF

size: .
D: TRBD1
J: TRBJ1-2
V: TRBV20-1
DNA: TGCAGTGGGGTGAGGCAGGGGGTCTATGGCTACACCTTC
CDR3: CSGVRQGVYGYTF

size: few
D: TRBD1
J: TRBJ2-3
V: TRBV12-3/TRBV12-4
DNA: TGTGCCAGCAGTTTAGGAAGGGGGCGCGGGTATTTT
CDR3: CASSLGRGRGYF

size: few
D: TRBD1
J: TRBJ1-3
V: TRBV12-3/TRBV12-4
DNA: TGTGCCAGCAGTTACACAGGGGAAGGCGGGAACACCATATATTTT
CDR3: CASSYTGEGGNTIYF

size: .
D: TRBD1
J: TRBJ2-5
V: TRBV6-2/TRBV6-3
DNA: TGTGCCAGCAGACCCGGACAGGGAAAGGGCCAAGAGACCCAGTACTTC
CDR3: CASRPGQGKGQETQYF

size: few
D: .
J: TRBJ1-4
V: TRBV2
DNA: TGTGCCAGCCGCGGTCTCCTTTACAGTGGCTCCCTTGAAAAACTGTTTTTT
CDR3: CASRGLLYSGSLEKLFF

size: .
D: TRBD1
J: TRBJ2-1
V: TRBV20-1
DNA: TGCAGTGCTAGAGTCCGGACAGGGCCCTACAATGAGCAGTTCTTC
CDR3: CSARVRTGPYNEQFF

size: .
D: TRBD2
J: TRBJ2-4
V: TRBV2
DNA: TGTGCCAGCACCGTGACAGGAGCCCCGGAAAGCGGGAGGGGTACCAAAAACATTCAGTACTTC
CDR3: CASTVTGAPESGRGTKNIQYF

size: few
D: .
J: TRBJ1-2
V: TRBV6-6
DNA: TGTGCCAGCAAATTCCGGGACTCCGAATCGCGTGGCTACACCTTC
CDR3: CASKFRDSESRGYTF

size: .
D: .
J: TRBJ1-6
V: TRBV18
DNA: TGTGCCAGCTCACCACAGAGGAGAATCCCCCTCCACTTT
CDR3: CASSPQRRIPLHF

size: .
D: .
J: TRBJ2-7
V: TRBV21-1
DNA: TGTGCCAGCAGCAAAGGGGTCCCCTCCTACGAGCAGTACTTC
CDR3: CASSKGVPSYEQYF

size: .
D: TRBD2
J: TRBJ2-3
V: TRBV25-1
DNA: TGTGCCAGCAGTGAAAATGCGGGGGGCACAGATACGCAGTATTTT
CDR3: CASSENAGGTDTQYF

size: .
D: .
J: TRBJ1-2
V: TRBV12-3/TRBV12-4
DNA: TGTGCCAGCAGCGTAAGGATCGATGGCTATGGCTACACCTTC
CDR3: CASSVRIDGYGYTF

size: .
D: TRBD2
J: TRBJ2-1
V: TRBV30
DNA: TGTGCCTGGAGTTTTAGCGGGGGGGCCTTGGATGAGCAGTTCTTC
CDR3: CAWSFSGGALDEQFF